This T cell receptor (beta chain) was retrieved from a study of early T cells in non-severe SARS-CoV-2 infection. This clonotype was seen a handful of times. Individual cDNA molecules were tagged with unique molecular identifiers. TCRdb re-analysed the 5' RACE reads in MiXCR, keeping a single row per CDR3 protein. The sample carries approximately 56,000 distinct CDR3 sequences, 10% recorded once. Trimming removed 6 bases from V and 2 bases from J; junction bases left unmatched: 3. The germline gives CDR1 SQVTM, CDR2 ANQGSEA. The CDR3 spans 12 residues. This TCR was recovered from an adult who was a healthcare worker with PCR-confirmed SARS-CoV-2 infection or an uninfected control (not recorded which). The V gene is TRBV29-1, the J gene TRBJ1-2, with 7 nucleotides matching TRBD1. The sequenced material came from whole blood. The CDR3 reads CSVMTGNYGYTF. CDR3 bases: TGCAGCGTCATGACAGGGAACTATGGCTACACCTTC. Full variable domain (missing parts from reference TRBV29-1 and TRBJ1-2): SAVISQKPSRDICQRGTSLTIQCQVDSQVTMMFWYRQQPGQSLTLIATANQGSEATYESGFVIDKFPISRPNLTFSTLTVSNMSPEDSSIYLCSVMTGNYGYTFGSGTRLTVV.